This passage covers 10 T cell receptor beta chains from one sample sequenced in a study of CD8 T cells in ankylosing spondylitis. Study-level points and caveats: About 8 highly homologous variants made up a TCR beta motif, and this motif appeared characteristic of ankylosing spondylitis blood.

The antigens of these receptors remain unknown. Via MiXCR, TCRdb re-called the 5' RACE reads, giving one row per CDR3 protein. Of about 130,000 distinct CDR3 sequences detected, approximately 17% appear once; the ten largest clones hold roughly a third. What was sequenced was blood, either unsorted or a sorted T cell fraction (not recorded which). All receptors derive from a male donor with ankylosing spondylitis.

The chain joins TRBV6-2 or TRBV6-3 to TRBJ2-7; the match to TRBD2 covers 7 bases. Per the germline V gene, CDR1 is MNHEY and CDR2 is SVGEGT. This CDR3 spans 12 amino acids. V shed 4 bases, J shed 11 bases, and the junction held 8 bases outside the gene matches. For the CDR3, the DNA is TGTGCCAGCAGTTCCCGGGGAGGGGTTGAGTACTTC. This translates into CASSSRGGVEYF.

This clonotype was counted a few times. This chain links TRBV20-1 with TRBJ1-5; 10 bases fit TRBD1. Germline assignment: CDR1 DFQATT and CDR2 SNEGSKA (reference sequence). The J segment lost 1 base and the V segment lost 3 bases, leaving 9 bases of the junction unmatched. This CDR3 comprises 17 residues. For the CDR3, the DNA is TGCAGTGCTAGGGGAGGGACAGGGGATGGGAGCAATCAGCCCCAGCATTTT. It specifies CSARGGTGDGSNQPQHF.

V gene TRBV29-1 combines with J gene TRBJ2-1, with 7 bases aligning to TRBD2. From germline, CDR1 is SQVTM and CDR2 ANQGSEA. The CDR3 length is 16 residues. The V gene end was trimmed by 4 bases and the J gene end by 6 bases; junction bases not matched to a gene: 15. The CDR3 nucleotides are TGCAGCGTTGCGGGGGGAATTGGACGAGCGGGCAATGAGCAGTTCTTC. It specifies CSVAGGIGRAGNEQFF.

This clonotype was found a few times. In DNA form, the CDR3 reads TGTGCCAGCAGTCTCGGACAGTACACCGGGGAGCTGTTTTTT. Amino acid sequence: CASSLGQYTGELFF. The chain recombines TRBV27 with TRBJ2-2; weak D call: TRBD1 (6 bases). This CDR3 contains 14 residues. Germline V gene sequence: CDR1 MNHEY, CDR2 SMNVEV (reference sequence). Trimming cost V 5 bases and J 3 bases, with 10 bases left between them.

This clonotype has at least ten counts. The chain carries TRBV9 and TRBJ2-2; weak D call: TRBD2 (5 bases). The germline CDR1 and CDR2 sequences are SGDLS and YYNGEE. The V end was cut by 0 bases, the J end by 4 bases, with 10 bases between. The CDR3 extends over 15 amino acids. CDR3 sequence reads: CASSVGGVVTGELFF. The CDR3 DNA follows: TGTGCCAGCAGCGTAGGGGGAGTGGTCACCGGGGAGCTGTTTTTT.

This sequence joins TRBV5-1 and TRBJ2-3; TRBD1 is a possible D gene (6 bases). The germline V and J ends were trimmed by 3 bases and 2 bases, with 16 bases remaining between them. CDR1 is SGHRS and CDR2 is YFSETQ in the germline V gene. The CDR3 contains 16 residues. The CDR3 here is CASSYFIDRNTDTQYF. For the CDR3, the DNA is TGCGCCAGCAGCTATTTTATCGACAGGAACACAGATACGCAGTATTTT.

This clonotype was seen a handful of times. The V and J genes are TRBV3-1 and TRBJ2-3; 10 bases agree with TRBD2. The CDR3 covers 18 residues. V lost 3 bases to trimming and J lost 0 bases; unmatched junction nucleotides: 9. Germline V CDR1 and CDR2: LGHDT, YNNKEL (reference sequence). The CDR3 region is CASSQTSLAGASTDTQYF. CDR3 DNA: TGTGCCAGCAGCCAGACCTCTCTAGCGGGAGCTAGCACAGATACGCAGTATTTT.

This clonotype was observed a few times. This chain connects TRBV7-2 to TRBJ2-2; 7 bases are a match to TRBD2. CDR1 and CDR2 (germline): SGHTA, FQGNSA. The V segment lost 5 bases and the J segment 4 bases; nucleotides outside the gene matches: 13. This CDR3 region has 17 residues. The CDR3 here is CASSPRRGSSLTGELFF. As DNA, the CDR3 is TGTGCCAGCAGCCCCCGGCGGGGGTCCAGTCTCACCGGGGAGCTGTTTTTT.

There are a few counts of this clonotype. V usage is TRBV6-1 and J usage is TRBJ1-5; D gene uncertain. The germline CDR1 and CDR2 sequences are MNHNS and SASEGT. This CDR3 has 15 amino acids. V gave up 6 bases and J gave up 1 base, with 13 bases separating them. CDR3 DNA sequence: TGTGCCAGCAGACCCCCAATCGGGAGCAATCAGCCCCAGCATTTT. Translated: CASRPPIGSNQPQHF.

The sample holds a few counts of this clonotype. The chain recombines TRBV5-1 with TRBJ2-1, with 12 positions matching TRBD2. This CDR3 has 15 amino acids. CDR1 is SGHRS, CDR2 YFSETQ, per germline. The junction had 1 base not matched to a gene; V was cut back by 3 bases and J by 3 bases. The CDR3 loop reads CASSWTSGIYNEQFF. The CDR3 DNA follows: TGCGCCAGCAGCTGGACTAGCGGGATCTACAATGAGCAGTTCTTC.